This record looks at one T cell receptor beta chain sequence and its context. This entry is derived from a study of blood T cell repertoires in COVID-19. The ends lost 5 bases at V and 3 bases at J; junction bases unmatched: 18. Germline CDR1 and CDR2: SGHTA and FQGTGA. The CDR3 has 19 amino acids. TCRdb's copy holds only in-frame clones and misses some; the assay was immunoSEQ multiplex PCR. The sample holds 120,000 or so clones, about four fifths seen once. Everyone who took part was roughly 18 to 100 years old, and they came from about 25 US areas. Grouping used clinical history reported by participants in a survey and questionnaire. Two consecutive negative NP/OP PCR tests, clearance, or resolved symptoms defined Cohort 3 recovery.

This clonotype was obtained from a woman in her thirties who had recovered from COVID-19. The rearrangement uses TRBV7-3 and TRBJ2-7; 11 bases align to TRBD2. The material sequenced was PBMCs or T cells enriched from blood (not recorded which). Here the CDR3 reads CASSPAGAKTSGKLYEQYF. The CDR3 region has the DNA TGTGCCAGCAGCCCAGCGGGCGCTAAGACTAGCGGGAAGCTCTACGAGCAGTACTTC.